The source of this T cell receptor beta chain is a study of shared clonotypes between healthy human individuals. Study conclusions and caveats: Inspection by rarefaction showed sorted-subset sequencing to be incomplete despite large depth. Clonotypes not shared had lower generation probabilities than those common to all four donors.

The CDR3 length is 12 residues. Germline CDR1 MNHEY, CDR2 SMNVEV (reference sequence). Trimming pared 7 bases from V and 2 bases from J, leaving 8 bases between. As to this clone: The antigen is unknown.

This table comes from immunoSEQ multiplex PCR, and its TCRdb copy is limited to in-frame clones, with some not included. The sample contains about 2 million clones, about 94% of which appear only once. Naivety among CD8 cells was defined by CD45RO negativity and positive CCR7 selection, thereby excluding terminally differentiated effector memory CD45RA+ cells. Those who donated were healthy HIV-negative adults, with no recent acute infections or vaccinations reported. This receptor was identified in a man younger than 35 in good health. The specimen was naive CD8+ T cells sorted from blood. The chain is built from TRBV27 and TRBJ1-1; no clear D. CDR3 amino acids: CASTSDNTEAFF. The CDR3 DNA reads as TGTGCCAGCACCTCAGACAACACTGAAGCTTTCTTT.